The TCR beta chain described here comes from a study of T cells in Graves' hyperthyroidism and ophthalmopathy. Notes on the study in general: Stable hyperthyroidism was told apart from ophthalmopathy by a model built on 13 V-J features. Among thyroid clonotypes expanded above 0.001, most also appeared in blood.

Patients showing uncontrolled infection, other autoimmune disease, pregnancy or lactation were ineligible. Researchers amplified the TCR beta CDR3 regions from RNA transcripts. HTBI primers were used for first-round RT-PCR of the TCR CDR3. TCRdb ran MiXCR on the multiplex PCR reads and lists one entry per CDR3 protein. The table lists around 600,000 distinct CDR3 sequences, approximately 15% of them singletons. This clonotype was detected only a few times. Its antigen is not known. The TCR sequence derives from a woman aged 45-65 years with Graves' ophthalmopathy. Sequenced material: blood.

As DNA, the CDR3 is TGTGCCAGCAGCCAAGATCTCGGATCTCGGACGGGCGGCTACACCTTC. Translation gives CASSQDLGSRTGGYTF. This rearrangement joins TRBV4-2 to TRBJ1-2; D is unresolved. The CDR3 length is 16 residues. Trimming shortened V by 0 bases and J by 8 bases, and 19 bases separated the two germline ends. Germline loops: CDR1 LGHNA, CDR2 YNFKEQ.